This T cell receptor beta chain was sequenced in a study of T cells in Graves' hyperthyroidism and ophthalmopathy. This clonotype was counted ten times or more. What it binds is unknown. The CDR3 is 14 amino acids. V lost 2 bases and J lost 2, with 10 bases in between. The germline V gene encodes CDR1 SGHVS and CDR2 FNYEAQ. Study-wide results and limits: The majority of expanded thyroid clonotypes above 0.001 also appeared in blood.

Uncontrolled infection, other autoimmune disease, pregnancy or lactation barred patients from enrollment. Using RNA transcripts as the source, TCR beta CDR3 regions were amplified. When the TCR CDR3 underwent first-round RT-PCR, the HTBI primer set was used. TCRdb called the multiplex PCR reads again in MiXCR, with one record for every CDR3 protein. Counted here are 500,000 to 600,000 distinct CDR3 sequences, 40% to 55% occurring once; the ten biggest clones make up around 20%. The receptor's source is an adult woman with Graves' disease, either hyperthyroidism or ophthalmopathy (not recorded which). J is TRBJ2-7 and V is TRBV7-6; possible D gene TRBD1, 5 bases. Sequencing was done on a sample of peripheral blood or thyroid tissue (not recorded which). In DNA form, the CDR3 reads TGTGCCAGCAGCTTACGTCAGGGAACCTACGAGCAGTACTTC. Protein product: CASSLRQGTYEQYF. Complete variable domain (other parts from reference TRBV7-6 and TRBJ2-7): GAGVSQSPRYKVTKRGQDVALRCDPISGHVSLYWYRQALGQGPEFLTYFNYEAQQDKSGLPNDRFSAERPEGSISTLTIQRTEQRDSAMYRCASSLRQGTYEQYFGPGTRLTVT.